The 26 T cell receptor beta chains presented below share a single source sample, sequenced in a study of cytomegalovirus exposure and HLA in healthy donors. A multiplex PCR was run with 60 Vbeta primers and 13 Jbeta primers. The assay was immunoSEQ multiplex PCR, and TCRdb's table has in-frame clones only and misses some. This table has around 52,000 clones, roughly 80% appearing once. The sample consisted of PBMCs. The receptors derive from a man aged 35 to 55 in good health and CMV-seronegative.

This chain's CDR3 is CAWSVTRDSHFSGNTIYF. The DNA for the CDR3 is TGTGCCTGGAGTGTAACTCGAGACAGCCACTTCTCTGGAAACACCATATATTTT. This chain links TRBV30 with TRBJ1-3; perhaps TRBD1 as D (5 bases). The CDR3 has 18 amino acids. CDR1 is GTSNPN, CDR2 SVGIG, per germline (reference sequence). V lost 0 bases to trimming and J lost 0 bases, with 18 bases between them.

The chain uses TRBV30 and TRBJ1-3, with D unresolved. The length of the CDR3 is 12 residues. Trimming removed 4 bases at V and 2 bases at J, with 6 bases between. Germline V gives CDR1 GTSNPN, CDR2 SVGIG (reference sequence). The CDR3 region has the DNA TGTGCCTGGACAGAAACTGGAAACACCATATATTTT. Amino acids: CAWTETGNTIYF.

The chain carries TRBV11-2 and TRBJ1-1; D is ambiguous. V lost 5 bases and J lost 1, with 11 bases in between. Germline lookup yields CDR1 SGHAT and CDR2 FQNNGV. The CDR3 is 14 residues long. CDR3 DNA sequence: TGTGCCAGCAGCCTAGGGAGTTGGAACACTGAAGCTTTCTTT. This encodes CASSLGSWNTEAFF.

V gene TRBV7-9 combines with J gene TRBJ2-5, with no clear D. The germline CDR1 and CDR2 sequences are SEHNR and FQNEAQ (reference sequence). The CDR3 has 15 amino acids. The V and J ends lost 0 bases and 5 bases respectively, with 13 bases between them. CDR3 amino acids: CASSLAPASFETQYF. In nucleotides, the CDR3 is TGTGCCAGCAGCTTAGCGCCGGCTAGTTTTGAGACCCAGTACTTC.

The gene calls are TRBV6-1 and TRBJ1-1; maybe TRBD1 (5 bases). The CDR3 has 14 amino acids. Germline assignment: CDR1 MNHNS and CDR2 SASEGT. Trimming shortened V by 7 bases and J by 0 bases, and 12 bases separated the two germline ends. The CDR3 spells CASTRTGLNTEAFF. CDR3 nucleotide sequence: TGTGCCAGCACCCGAACAGGTTTGAACACTGAAGCTTTCTTT.

J is TRBJ1-2 and V is TRBV6-5; 8 nucleotides agree with TRBD1. Trimming removed 5 bases from V and 8 bases from J; junction bases left unmatched: 4. The CDR3 sequence is 12 residues long. Germline V CDR1 and CDR2: MNHEY, SVGAGI. The CDR3 region has the DNA TGTGCCAGCAGTGTACAGGGGGAAGGCTACACCTTC. It specifies CASSVQGEGYTF.

This chain links TRBV13 with TRBJ1-2, with D unresolved. The V and J ends lost 1 base and 5 bases respectively, with 11 bases between them. The CDR3 covers 14 residues. Germline V gene lookup returns CDR1 PRHDT and CDR2 FYEKMQ (reference sequence). The CDR3 is CASSLERPGYGYTF. The CDR3 DNA is TGTGCCAGCAGCTTAGAACGCCCGGGATATGGCTACACCTTC.

This clone was detected only once. The chain employs TRBV7-8 and TRBJ1-1; D is perhaps TRBD1 (5 bases). The V gene lost 2 bases and the J gene lost 5 bases, with 15 bases spanning the gap. The CDR3 has 15 residues. CDR1 is SGHVS and CDR2 is FQNEAQ in the germline V gene. The CDR3 is CASSLSAGRGTEAFF. The CDR3 DNA is TGTGCCAGCAGCTTATCAGCAGGGCGGGGGACTGAAGCTTTCTTT.

The gene calls are TRBV7-8 and TRBJ2-2; 9 nucleotides agree with TRBD1. V trimming: 5 bases; J trimming: 8 bases; junction bases outside the gene matches: 12. Germline loops: CDR1 SGHVS, CDR2 FQNEAQ. This CDR3 has 16 residues. Here the CDR3 reads CASSKRNRGRPGELFF. DNA of the CDR3: TGTGCCAGCAGCAAGCGCAACAGGGGGCGCCCAGGGGAGCTGTTTTTT.

This sequence joins TRBV18 and TRBJ2-2; 10 bases match TRBD2. Germline V gene data show CDR1 as KGHSH and CDR2 as LQKENI. The CDR3 loop spans 17 amino acids. After removal of 3 bases from V and 4 bases from J, the junction contained 8 bases not matched to a gene. Written as DNA, the CDR3 is TGTGCCAGCTCACCGGCCAGCGGGGGGGCCAGCACCGGGGAGCTGTTTTTT. This codes for CASSPASGGASTGELFF.

This clone turned up a few times. The rearrangement uses TRBV6-1 and TRBJ1-1; no definite D call. CDR1 and CDR2 from the germline V gene are MNHNS and SASEGT. The CDR3 is 13 residues long. V gave up 1 base and J gave up 11 bases, with 14 bases separating them. The CDR3 region has the DNA TGTGCCAGCAGTGAAGGATATCCGGGGAACGCTTTCTTT. Amino acids: CASSEGYPGNAFF.

V is TRBV4-3 and J is TRBJ1-6, with D tentatively TRBD1 (6 bases). Germline CDR1 is LGHNA and CDR2 is YSLEER. Trimming took 6 bases from V and 7 from J, leaving 16 bases between them. This CDR3 region has 15 residues. CDR3 DNA sequence: TGCGCCAGCAGTCAACTAGCAGGGGAAAATTCACCCCTCCACTTT. It encodes CASSQLAGENSPLHF.

This chain joins TRBV6-5 and TRBJ1-1, with no clear D. Trimming took off 2 bases at V and 4 bases at J, with 14 bases between the two ends. From germline, CDR1 is MNHEY and CDR2 SVGAGI. The CDR3 has 15 amino acids. In nucleotides, the CDR3 is TGTGCCAGCAGTTACGGCGGGCCCCCGGGCACTGAAGCTTTCTTT. Its translation: CASSYGGPPGTEAFF.

J is TRBJ1-1 and V is TRBV5-5, with 9 bases aligning to TRBD1. The V gene end was trimmed by 3 bases and the J gene end by 1 base; junction bases not matched to a gene: 1. Germline CDR1 SGHKS, CDR2 YYEKEE (reference sequence). CDR3 length: 14 amino acids. The CDR3 spells CASSWGQGNTEAFF. The CDR3 region has the DNA TGTGCCAGCAGCTGGGGACAGGGGAACACTGAAGCTTTCTTT.

The V call is TRBV28, the J call TRBJ2-5; D perhaps matches TRBD2 (6 bases). Looked up from germline, CDR1 is MDHEN and CDR2 is SYDVKM. CDR3 length equals 15 residues. The V end was cut by 7 bases, the J end by 9 bases, with 24 bases between. The CDR3 nucleotides read TGTGCCAGCACCATAAACGCGGACGGGGGATCGGCCCAGTACTTC. This encodes CASTINADGGSAQYF.

V usage is TRBV19 and J usage is TRBJ1-5, with 8 positions matching TRBD1. Losses at the gene ends were 0 bases for V and 3 bases for J; bases not matched to a gene: 1. This CDR3 contains 15 residues. Germline CDR1 reads LNHDA; CDR2 reads SQIVND (reference sequence). CDR3 in amino acids: CASSIEDRDNQPQHF. The CDR3 bases are TGTGCCAGTAGTATAGAGGACAGGGACAATCAGCCCCAGCATTTT.

This clone came up a few times. The chain combines TRBV11-2 with TRBJ2-7; D uncertain. The CDR3 is 13 residues long. Germline assignment: CDR1 SGHAT and CDR2 FQNNGV. The V gene lost 1 base and the J gene lost 2 bases, with 6 bases spanning the gap. In DNA form, the CDR3 reads TGTGCCAGCAGCTTAGGCGGCACCTACGAGCAGTACGTC. Its protein is CASSLGGTYEQYV.

This clone was counted a few times. The rearrangement joins TRBV5-1 to TRBJ2-2, with D possibly matching TRBD1 (6 bases). The CDR3 consists of 16 residues. CDR1 and CDR2 from the germline V gene are SGHRS and YFSETQ. V was clipped by 4 bases and J by 2 bases, with 15 bases between them. The CDR3 DNA reads TGCGCCAGCAGCCCCTGGGACACCCGAAACACCGGGGAGCTGTTTTTT. This encodes CASSPWDTRNTGELFF. The full variable domain, in which reference TRBV5-1 and TRBJ2-2 provide the parts outside the CDR3, is KAGVTQTPRYLIKTRGQQVTLSCSPISGHRSVSWYQQTPGQGLQFLFEYFSETQRNKGNFPGRFSGRQFSNSRSEMNVSTLELGDSALYLCASSPWDTRNTGELFFGEGSRLTVL.

V usage is TRBV28 and J usage is TRBJ1-1, with D possibly TRBD1 on 5 matching bases. V was pared by 9 bases and J by 2 bases, with 16 bases between. CDR1 is MDHEN, CDR2 SYDVKM, per germline. The CDR3 has 14 residues. The CDR3 bases are TGTGCCAGACCGTTGGGGCCTAGAAACACTGAAGCTTTCTTT. This encodes CARPLGPRNTEAFF.

The chain carries TRBV5-1 and TRBJ1-1, with TRBD1 matching 7 bases. V gave up 2 bases and J gave up 5 bases; unmatched junction bases: 6. CDR1 is SGHRS and CDR2 is YFSETQ in the germline V gene. The CDR3 has 14 residues. In nucleotides, the CDR3 is TGCGCCAGCAGCTTCCGACAGGGACGAACTGAAGCTTTCTTT. This sequence encodes CASSFRQGRTEAFF.

The V call is TRBV14, the J call TRBJ2-5, with TRBD1 identical over 8 bases. V shed 4 bases, J shed 4 bases, and the junction held 11 bases outside the gene matches. The CDR3 loop spans 16 amino acids. Germline lookup yields CDR1 SGHDN and CDR2 FVKESK. CDR3 region: CASSPRTDRVVETQYF. The DNA for the CDR3 is TGTGCCAGCAGCCCCCGTACGGACAGGGTTGTAGAGACCCAGTACTTC.

The CDR3: CASSSAQGKNYGYTF. CDR3 nucleotide sequence: TGTGCCAGCAGCTCAGCACAGGGAAAGAACTATGGCTACACCTTC. The chain is built from TRBV9 and TRBJ1-2, with a tentative D call TRBD1 (6 bases). The CDR3 is 15 residues long. The germline V gene encodes CDR1 SGDLS and CDR2 YYNGEE. The V and J ends lost 4 bases and 2 bases respectively, with 15 bases between them.

V and J are TRBV4-3 and TRBJ2-5; 8 nucleotides line up with TRBD2. Germline V gene data show CDR1 as LGHNA and CDR2 as YSLEER. The CDR3 contains 16 residues. The V segment lost 0 bases and the J segment 2 bases; nucleotides outside the gene matches: 5. This chain's CDR3 is CASSQDLVAGQETQYF. The CDR3 coding sequence is TGCGCCAGCAGCCAAGATTTGGTAGCGGGGCAAGAGACCCAGTACTTC.

This clone has just a few counts. V usage is TRBV5-7 and J usage is TRBJ2-7; no definite D call. TRBV5-7 is an ORF, with its function uncertain. This CDR3 comprises 10 residues. V was cut by 7 bases and J by 2 bases, with 4 bases left in between. CDR3 DNA: TGTGCCAGCCCTACCTACGAGCAGTACTTC. Protein: CASPTYEQYF.

The rearrangement uses TRBV9 and TRBJ2-2, with D possibly TRBD2 on 6 matching bases. This CDR3 is 16 amino acids long. The germline gives CDR1 SGDLS, CDR2 YYNGEE. Trimming stripped 0 bases from V and 5 bases from J, with 14 bases between. CDR3 sequence (DNA): TGTGCCAGCAGCGTAGTTGCGGGGCTTGCTACCGGGGAGCTGTTTTTT. It codes for CASSVVAGLATGELFF.

This chain uses TRBV9 with TRBJ2-6; no definite D call. V was shortened by 3 bases and J by 4 bases, with 5 bases between the two germline ends. The CDR3 is 13 residues long. Germline values: CDR1 SGDLS, CDR2 YYNGEE. The CDR3 protein is CASSGSGANVLTF. The CDR3 coding sequence is TGTGCCAGCAGCGGTTCAGGGGCCAACGTCCTGACTTTC.